These T cell receptor beta chains were read from a single sample in a study of blood T cell repertoires in COVID-19. Generated by immunoSEQ multiplex PCR, the TCRdb table keeps only in-frame clones and is missing some. The data hold roughly 90,000 clones, with 89% observed a single time. Sequencing was performed on peripheral blood. The origin of the receptors is a woman at least 80 years old with active COVID-19. CDR3s include the opening cysteine and the closing phenylalanine or tryptophan. The order of the fields is J gene, clone size, D gene, V gene, CDR3 protein, CDR3 DNA. A D gene is named only where the DNA matches it firmly. Part of the rows lack a size; the others show once, few, many or a class for expanded clones.

TRBJ2-1 | . | TRBD2 | TRBV14 | CASTTSGGAEQFF | TGTGCCAGCACCACTAGCGGGGGGGCGGAGCAGTTCTTC
TRBJ2-7 | . | TRBD2 | TRBV5-6 | CASSSTSTTSGSYEQYF | TGTGCCAGCAGCTCAACCTCGACGACTAGCGGCTCCTACGAGCAGTACTTC
TRBJ2-3 | . | TRBD2 | TRBV7-2 | CASRSLAGADTQYF | TGTGCCAGCAGATCCCTCGCGGGAGCAGATACGCAGTATTTT
TRBJ2-5 | once | . | TRBV4-1 | CASSRRDSQETQYF | TGCGCCAGCAGCCGACGGGACTCCCAAGAGACCCAGTACTTC
TRBJ2-2 | . | TRBD2 | TRBV5-8 | CASSLVGRANTGELFF | TGTGCCAGCAGCTTGGTCGGGAGGGCCAATACCGGGGAGCTGTTTTTT
TRBJ1-3 | few | . | TRBV7-2 | CASSFGQTSSGNTIYF | TGTGCCAGCAGCTTCGGACAGACCAGCTCTGGAAACACCATATATTTT
TRBJ1-5 | . | . | TRBV4-3 | CASSQDGAVNQPQHF | TGCGCCAGCAGCCAAGATGGGGCAGTTAATCAGCCCCAGCATTTT
TRBJ2-7 | . | TRBD2 | TRBV5-1 | CASSLVLAESYEQYF | TGCGCCAGCAGCTTGGTGCTAGCGGAGTCCTACGAGCAGTACTTC
TRBJ2-5 | . | TRBD2 | TRBV11-3 | CASSPSGTSAQETQYF | TGTGCCAGCAGCCCCTCCGGGACTAGCGCTCAAGAGACCCAGTACTTC
TRBJ1-5 | . | . | TRBV2 | CASSQVGYSNQPQHF | TGTGCCAGCAGTCAGGTAGGATATAGCAATCAGCCCCAGCATTTT
TRBJ2-2 | . | . | TRBV19 | CASSYRGGGELFF | TGTGCCAGTAGTTACAGGGGGGGCGGGGAGCTGTTTTTT
TRBJ2-1 | . | TRBD2 | TRBV7-8 | CASSFSSGRNEQFF | TGTGCCAGCAGCTTCTCTAGCGGGAGAAATGAGCAGTTCTTC
TRBJ2-2 | . | TRBD1 | TRBV7-2 | CASSSFRQGAELFF | TGTGCCAGCAGCTCGTTTAGACAGGGAGCCGAGCTGTTTTTT
TRBJ2-7 | . | . | TRBV18 | CASSPGGDEQYF | TGTGCCAGCTCACCGGGCGGGGACGAGCAGTACTTC
TRBJ2-1 | . | TRBD2 | TRBV9 | CASSGTSGRSNEQFF | TGTGCCAGCAGCGGCACTAGCGGGAGAAGCAATGAGCAGTTCTTC
TRBJ2-5 | . | TRBD2 | TRBV5-4 | CASSYRTSGRKTQYF | TGTGCCAGCAGCTACCGGACTAGCGGGAGGAAGACCCAGTACTTC
TRBJ2-5 | . | . | TRBV9 | CASSVATGTQYF | TGTGCCAGCAGCGTAGCTACCGGGACCCAGTACTTC
TRBJ2-5 | . | . | TRBV5-4 | CASSSLQEAGKETQYF | TGTGCCAGCAGCTCACTTCAGGAGGCCGGGAAAGAGACCCAGTACTTC
TRBJ1-5 | . | . | TRBV29-1 | CSVADGTLDQPQHF | TGCAGCGTTGCAGACGGGACATTGGATCAGCCCCAGCATTTT
TRBJ1-2 | . | TRBD1 | TRBV28 | CASSQRTGVGYTF | TGTGCCAGCAGCCAAAGGACAGGGGTCGGCTACACCTTC
TRBJ2-5 | . | . | TRBV3-1/TRBV3-2 | CASSRGGETQYF | TGTGCCAGCAGCCGGGGAGGAGAGACCCAGTACTTC
TRBJ2-3 | . | TRBD1 | TRBV5-1 | CASSYADRLTDTQYF | TGCGCCAGCAGCTACGCGGACAGGCTCACAGATACGCAGTATTTT
TRBJ1-3 | . | TRBD1 | TRBV29-1 | CSVVQGAAGNTIYF | TGCAGCGTCGTACAGGGGGCGGCTGGAAACACCATATATTTT
TRBJ2-7 | . | TRBD2 | TRBV5-1 | CASSLAGRVYEQYF | TGCGCCAGCAGCTTGGCCGGGAGGGTCTACGAGCAGTACTTC
TRBJ2-1 | once | . | TRBV28 | CASSLPFWRRLYNEQFF | TGTGCCAGCAGTCTACCCTTTTGGCGCAGACTTTACAATGAGCAGTTCTTC
TRBJ2-7 | . | . | TRBV7-6 | CASSPHNYEQYF | TGTGCCAGCAGCCCCCACAACTACGAGCAGTACTTC
TRBJ2-5 | once | TRBD2 | TRBV19 | CASSEGLAETQYF | TGTGCCAGTAGTGAAGGACTAGCAGAGACCCAGTACTTC
TRBJ2-5 | . | . | TRBV5-6 | CASSLAGFAQTQYF | TGTGCCAGCAGCTTGGCAGGGTTTGCGCAGACCCAGTACTTC
TRBJ1-1 | . | . | TRBV5-6 | CASSLAAAPTEAFF | TGTGCCAGCAGCTTGGCGGCAGCCCCGACAGAAGCTTTCTTT
TRBJ2-7 | . | TRBD2 | TRBV2 | CASRSGGNYEQYF | TGTGCCAGCAGATCGGGAGGGAACTACGAGCAGTACTTC
TRBJ1-3 | once | . | TRBV5-1 | CASSLGGQTHTIYF | TGCGCCAGCAGCTTGGGAGGACAAACGCACACCATATATTTT
TRBJ1-2 | . | TRBD1 | TRBV28 | CASSSTGAGYGYTF | TGTGCCAGCAGCTCGACAGGGGCGGGCTATGGCTACACCTTC
TRBJ2-1 | once | . | TRBV5-1 | CASSPFSSLRSYNEQFF | TGCGCCAGCAGCCCCTTCTCTAGCCTCCGCTCCTACAATGAGCAGTTCTTC
TRBJ2-1 | . | . | TRBV7-8 | CASTHRGNEQFF | TGTGCCAGCACTCACCGGGGCAATGAGCAGTTCTTC
TRBJ2-2 | . | . | TRBV5-1 | CASSNQGSGELFF | TGCGCCAGCAGCAACCAGGGATCCGGGGAGCTGTTTTTT
TRBJ2-5 | . | . | TRBV3-1/TRBV3-2 | CASSQPGPPAGQETQYF | TGTGCCAGCAGCCAACCGGGCCCCCCGGCGGGCCAAGAGACCCAGTACTTC
TRBJ2-1 | once | . | TRBV5-1 | CASSLTKTWSSYNEQFF | TGCGCCAGCAGCTTGACGAAGACCTGGAGCTCCTACAATGAGCAGTTCTTC
TRBJ2-1 | . | TRBD1 | TRBV18 | CASSPRLDRGHEQFF | TGTGCCAGCTCACCACGGTTGGACAGGGGCCATGAGCAGTTCTTC
TRBJ2-1 | . | TRBD2 | TRBV19 | CASSNRMGLAGGNKQFF | TGTGCCAGTAGCAATCGGATGGGGCTAGCGGGAGGTAATAAGCAGTTCTTC
TRBJ2-1 | . | TRBD2 | TRBV5-1 | CASSLLEGGPGNEQFF | TGCGCCAGCAGCTTGTTGGAGGGAGGGCCTGGGAATGAGCAGTTCTTC
TRBJ2-7 | . | . | TRBV15 | CATADRPYEQYF | TGTGCCACCGCTGACAGACCCTACGAGCAGTACTTC
TRBJ1-5 | . | . | TRBV2 | CASSPQGFGQPQHF | TGTGCCAGCAGTCCCCAGGGGTTTGGTCAGCCCCAGCATTTT
TRBJ1-2 | . | TRBD1 | TRBV5-1 | CASSLGQGFWGYTF | TGCGCCAGCAGCTTGGGACAGGGCTTTTGGGGCTACACCTTC
TRBJ2-1 | . | TRBD2 | TRBV28 | CASSFQFITGTSPYNEQFF | TGTGCCAGCAGTTTTCAATTCATTACCGGGACTAGCCCCTACAATGAGCAGTTCTTC
TRBJ2-1 | . | . | TRBV19 | CASSILPTGEIFNEQFF | TGTGCCAGTAGTATATTACCGACGGGAGAAATCTTCAATGAGCAGTTCTTC
TRBJ2-7 | once | TRBD1 | TRBV2 | CASRTGAYEQYF | TGTGCCAGCCGGACAGGGGCCTACGAGCAGTACTTC